The 27 T cell receptor beta chains below come from one sample, sequenced in a study of TIL therapy for anti-PD-1-resistant metastatic lung cancer. Time point indicated: pre-treatment sample, taken before nivolumab and TIL therapy. Sequencing used immunoSEQ v3. The assay was immunoSEQ multiplex PCR, and TCRdb's table has in-frame clones only and misses some. The sample contains 55,000 to 60,000 clones, 73% of which appear only once. Source: blood, taken at baseline. These receptors came from a person aged 25-85 years with non-small cell lung cancer.

The chain uses TRBV9 and TRBJ2-3; 8 bases match TRBD2. The germline gives CDR1 SGDLS, CDR2 YYNGEE. J gave up 2 bases and V 0 bases, and 5 bases lay outside the gene matches. The CDR3 extends over 16 amino acids. CDR3 residues: CASSVATGGHTDTQYF. DNA for the CDR3: TGTGCCAGCAGCGTAGCTACGGGGGGGCACACAGATACGCAGTATTTT.

This clone was counted between two and nine times. This rearrangement joins TRBV5-1 to TRBJ1-6, with D hard to call. The CDR3 spans 14 residues. V lost 0 bases to trimming and J lost 10 bases, with 11 bases between them. Looked up from germline, CDR1 is SGHRS and CDR2 is YFSETQ. This CDR3 reads CASSLGRSESPLHF. The CDR3 DNA is TGCGCCAGCAGCTTGGGCAGGTCCGAATCACCCCTCCACTTT.

The DNA of the CDR3 is TGTGCCAGCAGCTTGGAAAGGACTTACAATGAGCAGTTCTTC. Translation: CASSLERTYNEQFF. The rearrangement uses TRBV11-2 and TRBJ2-1; D possibly corresponds to TRBD2 (5 bases). V was shortened by 3 bases and J by 4 bases, with 10 bases between the two germline ends. Germline CDR1 is SGHAT and CDR2 is FQNNGV. The CDR3 has 14 residues.

The chain is built from TRBV28 and TRBJ1-4, with 7 nucleotides matching TRBD1. Germline V gene lookup returns CDR1 MDHEN and CDR2 SYDVKM. CDR3 length: 14 residues. V shed 2 bases, J shed 5 bases, and the junction held 2 bases outside the gene matches. The CDR3 nucleotides read TGTGCCAGCAGTTTAGGACAGGCGAATGAAAAACTGTTTTTT. Translation gives CASSLGQANEKLFF.

This clone was counted a single time. The rearrangement links TRBV7-2 to TRBJ1-2; 7 bases agree with TRBD1. CDR3 length: 13 residues. The V gene's germline CDR1 is SGHTA and CDR2 FQGNSA. V gave up 7 bases and J gave up 6 bases; unmatched junction bases: 8. The DNA of the CDR3 is TGTGCCAGCACCCCAGACAGGGCTGATGGCTACACCTTC. Its protein is CASTPDRADGYTF.

The J gene is TRBJ2-2, the V gene TRBV11-3; 10 bases fit TRBD2. CDR1 and CDR2 (germline): SGHNT, YENEEA. This CDR3 has 17 amino acids. The trim removed 4 bases at V and 3 bases at J, leaving 8 bases unmatched. CDR3 loop: CASSSPEAGGDTGELFF. In nucleotides, the CDR3 is TGTGCCAGCAGCTCCCCGGAAGCGGGAGGGGACACCGGGGAGCTGTTTTTT. The whole variable domain, remainder taken from reference TRBV11-3 and TRBJ2-2, is EAGVVQSPRYKIIEKKQPVAFWCNPISGHNTLYWYLQNLGQGPELLIRYENEEAVDDSQLPKDRFSAERLKGVDSTLKIQPAELGDSAVYLCASSSPEAGGDTGELFFGEGSRLTVL.

This chain uses TRBV19 with TRBJ2-7; possible D gene TRBD2, 6 bases. The CDR3 length is 12 residues. The V and J ends lost 5 bases and 4 bases respectively, with 9 bases between them. CDR1 and CDR2 from the germline V gene are LNHDA and SQIVND (reference sequence). CDR3 coding DNA: TGTGCCAGTAGTCCCCGGGGGTACGAGCAGTACTTC. Translating it yields CASSPRGYEQYF.

The chain carries TRBV7-9 and TRBJ2-6; D is unclear. The CDR3 totals 15 residues. Trimming took 4 bases from V and 2 from J, leaving 9 bases between them. The germline CDR1 and CDR2 sequences are SEHNR and FQNEAQ (reference sequence). CDR3 sequence: CASSSGGPGANVLTF. The CDR3 DNA sequence: TGTGCCAGCAGCTCGGGTGGGCCTGGGGCCAACGTCCTGACTTTC.

This clone was found a few times. This chain joins TRBV2 and TRBJ1-3; D is perhaps TRBD1 (5 bases). Germline V gives CDR1 SNHLY, CDR2 FYNNEI. This CDR3 spans 13 amino acids. The V end lost 9 bases, the J end lost 4 bases, and 13 bases lay between the germline ends. The CDR3: CASNAGDGNTIYF. CDR3 nucleotides: TGTGCCAGTAACGCGGGGGACGGAAACACCATATATTTT. Combining the CDR3 with reference TRBV2 and TRBJ1-3 gives the whole variable domain EPEVTQTPSHQVTQMGQEVILRCVPISNHLYFYWYRQILGQKVEFLVSFYNNEISEKSEIFDDQFSVERPDGSNFTLKIRSTKLEDSAMYFCASNAGDGNTIYFGEGSWLTVV.

The chain carries TRBV7-9 and TRBJ1-1; D remains ambiguous. This CDR3 has 15 residues. V was clipped by 4 bases and J by 1 base, with 13 bases between them. CDR1 and CDR2 from the germline V gene are SEHNR and FQNEAQ (reference sequence). The DNA for the CDR3 is TGTGCCAGCAGCTCGAGAGGCGGGGAGAACACTGAAGCTTTCTTT. This sequence encodes CASSSRGGENTEAFF.

The J gene is TRBJ1-5, the V gene TRBV19; 10 bases are a match to TRBD1. The junction had 4 bases not matched to a gene; V was cut back by 1 base and J by 1 base. CDR3 length: 17 residues. Germline V gene lookup returns CDR1 LNHDA and CDR2 SQIVND (reference sequence). The CDR3: CASSIGQGAQSNQPQHF. The CDR3, as DNA: TGTGCCAGTAGTATAGGACAGGGGGCTCAGAGCAATCAGCCCCAGCATTTT.

The chain couples TRBV19 to TRBJ1-5, with a tentative D call TRBD1 (5 bases). Per the germline V gene, CDR1 is LNHDA and CDR2 is SQIVND (reference sequence). Trimming left V 8 bases short and J 2 bases short, with 16 bases between. The CDR3 totals 15 residues. The CDR3 protein is CASQTAGFGNQPQHF. The CDR3 DNA reads TGTGCCAGTCAAACTGCAGGGTTTGGCAATCAGCCCCAGCATTTT.

There are a few counts of this clone. The chain employs TRBV19 and TRBJ1-2; no firm D call. The germline V gene has CDR1 LNHDA and CDR2 SQIVND (reference sequence). The V gene lost 4 bases and the J gene lost 3 bases, with 36 bases spanning the gap. The CDR3 is made up of 22 amino acids. Here the CDR3 reads CASSSTMASLPTIFKTHYGYTF. In DNA, the CDR3 is TGTGCCAGTAGTAGTACCATGGCTTCACTTCCTACTATTTTCAAAACCCACTATGGCTACACCTTC.

The chain is built from TRBV7-2 and TRBJ2-1; D gene uncertain. Germline V gives CDR1 SGHTA, CDR2 FQGNSA. V gave up 7 bases and J gave up 2 bases, with 12 bases separating them. The CDR3 runs 14 residues. The CDR3 region has the DNA TGTGCCAGCACCGCTGGGTTCGCCTACAATGAGCAGTTCTTC. It encodes CASTAGFAYNEQFF.

The V gene is TRBV6-5, the J gene TRBJ1-1, with 7 positions matching TRBD1. The CDR3 is made up of 14 amino acids. Germline V gene data show CDR1 as MNHEY and CDR2 as SVGAGI. V shed 0 bases and J 5 bases; nucleotides not matched to a gene: 3. CDR3 in amino acids: CASSYSTGSTEAFF. The CDR3 nucleotides are TGTGCCAGCAGTTACTCGACAGGGTCGACTGAAGCTTTCTTT.

The chain is built from TRBV9 and TRBJ2-5; 8 bases agree with TRBD1. This CDR3 spans 14 amino acids. Germline V gives CDR1 SGDLS, CDR2 YYNGEE. V lost 3 bases, J lost 2 bases, and 3 bases stayed unmatched. CDR3 DNA: TGTGCCAGCAGCGCTGGACAGGGACAAGAGACCCAGTACTTC. Its translation is CASSAGQGQETQYF.

The chain joins TRBV5-1 to TRBJ2-1; D might be TRBD2 (6 bases). Germline V gene data show CDR1 as SGHRS and CDR2 as YFSETQ. The CDR3 extends over 16 amino acids. V was cut by 0 bases and J by 2 bases, with 12 bases left in between. The DNA for the CDR3 is TGCGCCAGCAGCTTGGAGGATAGCGGTACCTACAATGAGCAGTTCTTC. Its translation is CASSLEDSGTYNEQFF.

The rearrangement joins TRBV4-2 to TRBJ2-2; 8 bases align to TRBD2. The germline gives CDR1 LGHNA, CDR2 YNFKEQ. V trimming: 0 bases; J trimming: 2 bases; junction bases outside the gene matches: 8. There are 18 residues in the CDR3. CDR3 amino acids: CASSQEGLGGANTGELFF. The CDR3, as DNA: TGTGCCAGCAGCCAAGAAGGTCTCGGGGGGGCTAACACCGGGGAGCTGTTTTTT.

Written as DNA, the CDR3 is TGTGCCAGCAGCTTAGGATGGCAGGGTGAGACCCAGTACTTC. This translates into CASSLGWQGETQYF. This chain connects TRBV11-3 to TRBJ2-5; TRBD1 might be the D (5 bases). Trimming removed 1 base at V and 5 bases at J, with 11 bases between. The CDR3 is made up of 14 amino acids. Germline CDR1 and CDR2: SGHNT and YENEEA.

This chain joins TRBV4-2 and TRBJ1-4, with D tentatively TRBD1 (6 bases). V lost 0 bases and J lost 0, with 14 bases in between. The V gene's germline CDR1 is LGHNA and CDR2 YNFKEQ. The CDR3 is 18 residues long. The CDR3 nucleotides are TGTGCCAGCAGCCAAGACTTACAGGGCTGGGCAACTAATGAAAAACTGTTTTTT. It specifies CASSQDLQGWATNEKLFF.

Worth noting for this clone: In the same sample, other DNA sequences code for this CDR3. The V and J genes are TRBV5-1 and TRBJ1-5; no definite D call. This CDR3 contains 14 residues. Germline V CDR1 and CDR2: SGHRS, YFSETQ. V lost 4 bases, J lost 3 bases, and 11 bases lay in between. CDR3 amino acids: CASSLDGLNQPQHF. In DNA, the CDR3 is TGCGCCAGCAGCCTGGACGGTCTCAATCAGCCCCAGCATTTT. Full variable domain (outside the CDR3, taken from reference TRBV5-1 and TRBJ1-5): KAGVTQTPRYLIKTRGQQVTLSCSPISGHRSVSWYQQTPGQGLQFLFEYFSETQRNKGNFPGRFSGRQFSNSRSEMNVSTLELGDSALYLCASSLDGLNQPQHFGDGTRLSIL.

This clone has just a few counts. This chain uses TRBV15 with TRBJ1-5; D uncertain. The germline V gene encodes CDR1 LNHNV and CDR2 YYDKDF (reference sequence). The CDR3 spans 12 residues. Trimming took 2 bases from V and 5 from J, leaving 4 bases between them. The CDR3, as DNA: TGTGCCACCAGCAGATGGGATCAGCCCCAGCATTTT. Translation: CATSRWDQPQHF.

V usage is TRBV7-2 and J usage is TRBJ2-5; TRBD2 aligns across 12 bases. This CDR3 is built from 15 residues. CDR1 is SGHTA, CDR2 FQGNSA, per germline. V was clipped by 6 bases and J by 4 bases; unmatched bases: 6. CDR3 in DNA: TGTGCCAGCAGGGGCGGACTAGCGGGGATAGAGACCCAGTACTTC. Amino acid sequence: CASRGGLAGIETQYF.

This clone was detected only a few times. V and J are TRBV10-1 and TRBJ1-2; D gene ambiguous. Trimming stripped 3 bases from V and 3 bases from J, with 8 bases between. This CDR3 is 13 amino acids long. Per the germline V gene, CDR1 is WNHNN and CDR2 is SYGVQD (reference sequence). The CDR3 sequence: CASSESVDYGYTF. The CDR3 DNA reads TGCGCCAGCAGTGAATCCGTGGACTATGGCTACACCTTC.

This clone occurred a few times. This chain joins TRBV27 and TRBJ2-3, with TRBD2 identical over 16 bases. Germline-derived CDR1 and CDR2 are MNHEY and SMNVEV (reference sequence). This CDR3 has 17 amino acids. The junction had 5 bases not matched to a gene; V was cut back by 3 bases and J by 5 bases. The CDR3 here is CASSFGTSGGALDTQYF. CDR3 bases: TGTGCCAGCAGTTTCGGGACTAGCGGGGGGGCCTTAGATACGCAGTATTTT.

There are a few counts of this clone. The chain is built from TRBV18 and TRBJ1-5; 9 bases agree with TRBD1. Germline V gene sequence: CDR1 KGHSH, CDR2 LQKENI. V shed 3 bases and J 4 bases; nucleotides not matched to a gene: 7. The CDR3 is 16 residues long. The CDR3 nucleotides read TGTGCCAGCTCACCTGGGGACAGGGTATTAAATCAGCCCCAGCATTTT. Translating gives CASSPGDRVLNQPQHF.

The chain uses TRBV7-8 and TRBJ2-1, with D uncertain. CDR3 length equals 14 residues. The V gene lost 3 bases and the J gene lost 6 bases, with 12 bases spanning the gap. Germline CDR1 is SGHVS and CDR2 is FQNEAQ. This CDR3 is CASSFSNSLNEQFF. CDR3 nucleotides: TGTGCCAGCAGCTTTAGTAACAGCCTCAATGAGCAGTTCTTC.